The present entry profiles one T cell receptor (beta chain) with its context. The sample belongs to a study of T cells in tuberculosis. Germline V gene lookup returns CDR1 SGHVS and CDR2 FQNEAQ. V shed 5 bases and J 2 bases; nucleotides not matched to a gene: 9. The CDR3 sequence is 15 residues long. This table comes from immunoSEQ multiplex PCR, and its TCRdb copy is limited to in-frame clones, with some not included. The table lists under 50,000 clones, roughly 96% of them singletons. This chain links TRBV7-8 with TRBJ2-7; 7 bases match TRBD1. Material for sequencing was PBMCs. The source is a donor aged 10-30 years with latent tuberculosis or without tuberculosis infection. Here the CDR3 reads CASSPGQMVTYEQYF. The CDR3 region has the DNA TGTGCCAGCAGCCCGGGACAGATGGTGACCTACGAGCAGTACTTC.